This T cell receptor (beta chain) was retrieved from a study of blood T cells in healthy people across ages. Study-level results: Whereas aged donors had fewer naive CD4+ cells, long-lived donors had more of them and higher diversity.

On this clonotype itself: The antigen remains unidentified.

The use of a sample-barcoded 5' primer and a J-beta primer mix characterized a second PCR of 7 to 11 cycles. Each cDNA molecule received a tag from a template-switch adaptor that had 12 random nucleotides. Using its own MiXCR run on the 5' RACE reads, TCRdb lists one record per CDR3 protein. This sample has roughly 1.6 million distinct CDR3 sequences; around 36% occur once, and the top ten carry about 10%. CDR3 length: 17 residues. Germline CDR1 and CDR2: MGHRA and YSYEKL. V was cut by 4 bases and J by 4 bases, with 22 bases left in between. This chain uses TRBV4-1 with TRBJ1-1; D gene unclear. Sequencing was carried out using blood. The receptor was derived from a woman in her 30s in good health. The CDR3 sequence is CASSPNLRKRMSTEAFF. CDR3 DNA sequence: TGCGCCAGCAGCCCGAATCTCCGAAAAAGGATGAGCACTGAAGCTTTCTTT.